This TCR beta chain is drawn from a study of technical replicates of blood from a few donors. Sequenced by immunoSEQ multiplex PCR; TCRdb stores in-frame clones only, minus some. The profile covers around 100,000 clones, with 90% to 95% appearing a single time and 0.34% taken by the ten largest. CDR3 length: 15 amino acids. The V segment lost 7 bases and the J segment 9 bases; nucleotides outside the gene matches: 10. Germline CDR1 SGHAT, CDR2 FQNNGV. Sequencing was performed on T cells isolated from PBMCs. J is TRBJ2-1 and V is TRBV11-2; 12 nucleotides match TRBD2. The sequence was collected from a human donor in good health. In DNA form, the CDR3 reads TGTGCCAGCACCCTCTCGACTAGCGGGAGACTTGAGCAGTTCTTC. It yields the protein CASTLSTSGRLEQFF.